Below, 2 T cell receptor beta chains from the same sample are listed, as sequenced in a study of cytomegalovirus exposure and HLA in healthy donors. A multiplex PCR was run with 60 Vbeta primers and 13 Jbeta primers. Profiled with immunoSEQ multiplex PCR; TCRdb holds only in-frame clones, not every one. The sample lists approximately 90,000 clones; around 85% were seen once. Sequenced input: PBMCs. These TCRs come from a man between 35 and 55 years old in good health and CMV-seropositive.

The rearrangement links TRBV18 to TRBJ1-5; D remains unclear. Trimming left V 2 bases short and J 6 bases short, with 11 bases between. In germline, CDR1 is KGHSH, CDR2 LQKENI. The CDR3 covers 14 residues. CDR3 region: CASSPSSGAQPQHF. The CDR3 DNA is TGTGCCAGCTCACCATCGTCAGGCGCTCAGCCCCAGCATTTT.

CDR3 loop: CASGPGTGGYTF. For the CDR3, the DNA is TGTGCCAGCGGACCCGGGACAGGTGGCTACACCTTC. The chain carries TRBV28 and TRBJ1-2; TRBD1 aligns across 8 bases. The CDR3 extends over 12 amino acids. Trimming took 8 bases from V and 7 from J; bases not matched to a gene: 6. Germline V gene sequence: CDR1 MDHEN, CDR2 SYDVKM.